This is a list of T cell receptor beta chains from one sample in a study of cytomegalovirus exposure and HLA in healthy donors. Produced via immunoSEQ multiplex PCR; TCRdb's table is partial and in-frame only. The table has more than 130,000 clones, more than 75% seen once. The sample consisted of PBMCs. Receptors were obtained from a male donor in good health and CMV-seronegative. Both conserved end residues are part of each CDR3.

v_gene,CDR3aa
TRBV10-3,CAIQSAFGQAAGNTIYF
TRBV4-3,CASSHETGGFDTEAFF
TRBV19,CASSPGTAIPTNYGYTF
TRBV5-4,CASHPGGFQETQYF
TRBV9,CASSVGLAGLPDTQYF
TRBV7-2,CASSPQVSGETQYF
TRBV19,CASSLGGPSYNEQFF
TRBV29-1,CSVGEGGGYGYTF
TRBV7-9,CASSSSRVSSYEQYF
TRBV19,CASSDRDRRVFAGANVLTF
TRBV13,CASSSNTYGYTF
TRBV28,CASSFWDRGLSHGYTF
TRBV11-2,CASSLGERRMNTEAFF